This TCR beta chain comes out of a study of monozygotic twins with cystic fibrosis (dated by TCRdb to about 2021). Turning to the overall study: Barcoded libraries were prepared from roughly 3.3 micrograms of fragmented DNA with roughly 16 PCR cycles. TCR beta repertoires were compared within and between 16 monozygotic twin pairs with cystic fibrosis so that genetic influence on V and J gene usage could be assessed. The cohort included ten female and six male twin pairs, mostly children and adolescents, aged about 2.0 to 40 years with a median of approximately 8.9 years. Twins were ranked among more than 900 cohort participants for weight-for-height and FEVPerc (FEV1 disease centile) on the day of blood sampling. Data for three of the twin pairs had previously been reported in another context.

As for this clone: Its binding antigen is unknown. Qualities for individual bases were not recorded, and no much larger clone is one base off.

Following the manufacturer's instructions, the researchers used the immunoSEQ immune profiling system to amplify TCR beta CDR3 regions via multiplex PCR. An Illumina NextSeq system was used for sequencing. In the authors' own workflow: Sequence data were processed on the immunoSEQ Analyzer platform, and clonality was calculated as the square root of Simpson's index of productive rearrangements. V and J usage similarity was measured by Jensen-Shannon distance, and CDR3 generation probabilities were computed with OLGA. Shared CDR3 sequences were searched against the immuneACCESS database (August 2020) and VDJdb (December 2020). TCRdb mirrors the immuneACCESS table, restricted to in-frame sequences. Some clones are absent from its copies; in checked studies, under half trace to an unresolved V gene, and the reason for the others is unknown. The V and J calls and clone size are taken from that table; D and trimming were inferred from the DNA. The sample table contains some 19,000 clones; only one count was recorded for around 97% of them. The ten largest clones add up to approximately 2% of the sample.

The investigation overall reported the following: The cohort was small, and the number of shared CDR3s showed no association with age, concordance or disease severity. Simpson clonality tended to be low (median roughly 0.0097), which suggests a naive-dominated repertoire, although clonality was higher in the most severely affected patients. In 13 of 16 pairs, V gene usage most closely resembled the co-twin's, and the same held for J usage in 8 of 16 pairs, a pattern suggesting genetic constraints. Monozygotic CF twin pairs shared significantly more nucleotide-identical clonotypes within each pair than unrelated CF individuals shared with one another (P = 0.000026, Mann-Whitney).

The twin pairs came from the European Cystic Fibrosis Twin and Sibling Study Cohort, which recruited patients from more than 150 CF clinics across 14 European countries. Zygosity and CFTR genotype were confirmed in-house, and zygosity was tested by multiplex PCR of nine short tandem repeat loci. Peripheral blood was sampled from each twin, with clinical parameters recorded on the day of blood sampling. Phenol/chloroform extraction was used to isolate genomic DNA from peripheral blood cells, and the DNA was then kept in TE buffer at 4 degrees C. Including the terminal cysteine and phenylalanine, the CDR3 comprises 15 residues. CDR3 DNA only is kept here, 45 bases in frame from base 1. The junction carries 16 bases between V and J, which are trimmed by 0 bases and 6 bases respectively. Taken from the germline V gene, the CDR1 and CDR2 loops are SGDLS and YYNGEE.

The sequenced sample consisted of blood. The chain joins TRBV9 to TRBJ2-7; the D segment could be TRBD1, given 6 matching bases. The TCR sequence derives from a woman aged 25 to 45 with cystic fibrosis. The CDR3 in this case is CASSVAGAASSEQYF. DNA sequence: TGTGCCAGCAGCGTAGCAGGGGCGGCGAGCTCCGAGCAGTACTTC.